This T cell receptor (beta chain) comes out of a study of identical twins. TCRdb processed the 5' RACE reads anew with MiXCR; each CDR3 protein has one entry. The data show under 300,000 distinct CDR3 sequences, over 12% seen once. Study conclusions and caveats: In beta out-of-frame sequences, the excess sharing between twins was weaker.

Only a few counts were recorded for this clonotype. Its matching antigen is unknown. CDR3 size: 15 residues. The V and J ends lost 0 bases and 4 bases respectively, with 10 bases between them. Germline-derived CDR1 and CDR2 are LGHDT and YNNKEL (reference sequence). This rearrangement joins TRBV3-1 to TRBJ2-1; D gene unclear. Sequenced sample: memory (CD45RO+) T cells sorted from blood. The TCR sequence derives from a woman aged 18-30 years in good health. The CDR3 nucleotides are TGTGCCAGCAGCCAAGAACCGGGCCCTTACAATGAGCAGTTCTTC. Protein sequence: CASSQEPGPYNEQFF.